This entry describes one TCR beta chain. Vbeta (60) and Jbeta (13) primers were used in the PCR. Some clones are missing from TCRdb's copy, which holds only in-frame ones; the method was immunoSEQ multiplex PCR. The sample lists more than 100,000 clones; 75% to 85% were seen once. The entry originates in a study of cytomegalovirus exposure and HLA in healthy donors. Across the whole study: Unique TCRs numbering about 85 million, obtained from HLA-typed donors, made up an early data release.

From germline, CDR1 is MNHEY and CDR2 SVGAGI. V lost 3 bases and J lost 1, with 9 bases in between. This CDR3 comprises 14 residues. The sequenced sample consisted of PBMCs. The source is a man between 35 and 55 years old in good health and CMV-seronegative. The chain uses TRBV6-5 and TRBJ2-5; D gene uncertain. This CDR3 is CASSYSMAQETQYF. The CDR3 DNA follows: TGTGCCAGCAGTTATTCCATGGCCCAAGAGACCCAGTACTTC.